This T cell receptor (beta chain) was observed in a study of cytomegalovirus exposure and HLA in healthy donors. The PCR made use of 60 Vbeta and 13 Jbeta primers. The repertoire was sequenced with immunoSEQ multiplex PCR; TCRdb's copy has only in-frame clones and lacks some. The table lists 150,000 to 200,000 clones, approximately 72% of them singletons. CDR1 and CDR2 from the germline V gene are SGHRS and YFSETQ. There are 16 residues in the CDR3. V lost 6 bases, J lost 3 bases, and 6 bases stayed unmatched. This sequence was found in a human donor in good health. Material for sequencing was PBMCs. The chain has TRBV5-1 and TRBJ2-2; 12 bases align to TRBD2. The CDR3 DNA follows: TGCGCCAGCAACCTGGGGACTAGCGGGTACACCGGGGAGCTGTTTTTT. As protein: CASNLGTSGYTGELFF.